This T cell receptor beta chain was identified during a study of lymphopenia after photon versus proton radiotherapy. Sequenced by immunoSEQ multiplex PCR; TCRdb stores in-frame clones only, minus some. The sample contains approximately 30,000 clones, 83% of which appear only once. General study points: Under photons, naive T cells and diversity fell while effector/memory populations rose.

Details on this clone: Antigen: not known.

This CDR3 comprises 14 residues. The germline V and J ends were trimmed by 6 bases and 4 bases, with 15 bases remaining between them. From germline, CDR1 is MNHEY and CDR2 SMNVEV (reference sequence). The origin of this receptor is a woman aged 45 to 65 with pancreatic cancer. The starting material was peripheral blood, obtained from a patient treated with photon-based radiotherapy. The rearrangement uses TRBV27 and TRBJ2-5; D gene ambiguous. The CDR3 spells CASSRGKGTETQYF. The CDR3 DNA reads as TGTGCCAGCAGCCGCGGTAAGGGAACAGAGACCCAGTACTTC.